Listed here are 7 T cell receptor beta chains from one sample, sequenced in a study of T cell responses to AZD1222 COVID-19 vaccine. TCRdb's copy holds only in-frame clones and misses some; the assay was immunoSEQ multiplex PCR. The table shows roughly 120,000 clones, with around 94% occurring only once. Sequenced material: peripheral blood, taken on day 0 of AZD1222 vaccination. These receptors were collected from an adult in good health.

The chain combines TRBV2 with TRBJ2-7; D possibly corresponds to TRBD2 (6 bases). Deletions cut 7 bases from V and 0 bases from J, with 19 bases between. The CDR3 contains 16 residues. The V gene's germline CDR1 is SNHLY and CDR2 FYNNEI. CDR3 nucleotides: TGTGCCAGCAACGAAGATGAGACTAGGAGCTCCTACGAGCAGTACTTC. This translates into CASNEDETRSSYEQYF.

The chain couples TRBV29-1 to TRBJ1-2; D perhaps matches TRBD1 (5 bases). The V end lost 4 bases, the J end lost 4 bases, and 13 bases lay between the germline ends. Germline-derived CDR1 and CDR2 are SQVTM and ANQGSEA. This CDR3 has 13 residues. The CDR3 region is CSVGSAGAYGYTF. CDR3 nucleotides: TGCAGCGTTGGGTCCGCCGGGGCCTATGGCTACACCTTC.

CDR3 protein: CASSSNPGQGYEQYF. For the CDR3, the DNA is TGTGCCAGCAGCTCCAACCCGGGACAAGGCTACGAGCAGTACTTC. The chain combines TRBV5-6 with TRBJ2-7; TRBD1 might be the D (6 bases). CDR3 size: 15 residues. The germline CDR1 and CDR2 sequences are SGHDT and YYEEEE. The V gene lost 3 bases and the J gene lost 3 bases, with 16 bases spanning the gap.

This clone was counted a single time. The chain couples TRBV18 to TRBJ1-1, with TRBD1 as a possible D gene (5 bases). The CDR3 totals 13 residues. V lost 6 bases and J lost 1, with 9 bases in between. The germline gives CDR1 KGHSH, CDR2 LQKENI. In DNA form, the CDR3 reads TGTGCCAGCTCCCTGGGGCCGAACACTGAAGCTTTCTTT. Translated: CASSLGPNTEAFF.

V usage is TRBV7-8 and J usage is TRBJ1-4, with TRBD1 identical over 12 bases. This CDR3 contains 17 residues. Germline V CDR1 and CDR2: SGHVS, FQNEAQ. The V segment lost 2 bases and the J segment 8 bases; nucleotides outside the gene matches: 9. The CDR3 bases are TGTGCCAGCAGCTTATCCGCAGGGACAGGGGGCGCCGAAAAACTGTTTTTT. This codes for CASSLSAGTGGAEKLFF.

This chain uses TRBV6-5 with TRBJ1-1; D is possibly TRBD1 (5 bases). The CDR3 length is 14 residues. Trimming left V 2 bases short and J 4 bases short, with 11 bases between. Per germline, CDR1 MNHEY and CDR2 SVGAGI. This CDR3 is CASSYTDGATEAFF. In nucleotides, the CDR3 is TGTGCCAGCAGTTACACCGATGGGGCCACTGAAGCTTTCTTT.

V is TRBV28 and J is TRBJ2-7; D gene ambiguous. Trimming pared 1 base from V and 3 bases from J, leaving 4 bases between. The germline gives CDR1 MDHEN, CDR2 SYDVKM. This CDR3 is 12 amino acids long. The CDR3 loop reads CASSLFFYEQYF. The CDR3 DNA sequence: TGTGCCAGCAGTTTATTTTTCTACGAGCAGTACTTC.